A selection of T cell receptor beta chains follows, all from one sample in a study of CD8 T cells in ankylosing spondylitis. TCRdb independently ran MiXCR on the 5' RACE reads; one entry per CDR3 protein. The repertoire holds roughly 490,000 distinct CDR3 sequences, with roughly 5.2% as singletons. Source material: blood, either unsorted or a sorted T cell fraction (not recorded which). The receptors derive from a male donor with ankylosing spondylitis. Each CDR3 is given with its conserved first and last residue. The D gene is left open where the match is weak. Rows may omit the clone size; those that give it use once, few, many or a size class.

j_gene	d_gene	v_gene	len	abundance	CDR3aa	CDR3nt
TRBJ2-3	TRBD1	TRBV4-1	17	few	CASSAIGIGQGQNTQYF	TGCGCCAGCAGCGCCATTGGTATCGGACAGGGGCAGAATACGCAGTATTTT
TRBJ2-1	TRBD1	TRBV27	16	many	CASSLPVGTGAHEQFF	TGTGCCAGCAGTTTACCGGTCGGGACAGGGGCACATGAGCAGTTCTTC
TRBJ1-5	NA	TRBV5-1	15	many	CASSWGPLRNQPQHF	TGCGCCAGCAGTTGGGGACCTCTCCGCAATCAGCCCCAGCATTTT
TRBJ1-1	NA	TRBV10-3	14	many	CAISESGVNTEAFF	TGTGCCATCAGTGAGTCGGGCGTGAACACTGAAGCTTTCTTT
TRBJ2-3	NA	TRBV5-6	12	NA	CASGPGLTKWYF	TGTGCCAGCGGCCCCGGGCTTACCAAATGGTATTTT
TRBJ2-7	NA	TRBV7-9	13	many	CASSFSGSGEQYF	TGTGCCAGCAGCTTTTCAGGCTCGGGCGAGCAGTACTTC
TRBJ2-4	TRBD2	TRBV20-1	15	many	CSAAGGTLAKNIQYF	TGCAGTGCTGCGGGAGGGACCCTAGCCAAAAACATTCAGTACTTC
TRBJ1-1	NA	TRBV15	15	many	CATSRGWSTNTEAFF	TGTGCCACCAGCAGAGGGTGGTCCACGAACACTGAAGCTTTCTTT
TRBJ2-2	NA	TRBV20-1	16	many	CSARERSFWNTGELFF	TGCAGTGCTAGGGAGCGGAGCTTCTGGAACACCGGGGAGCTGTTTTTT
TRBJ1-2	NA	TRBV15	14	many	CATSRGAGFYGYTF	TGTGCCACCAGCAGAGGGGCAGGATTCTATGGCTACACCTTC
TRBJ1-2	NA	TRBV19	13	NA	CASSRRTNYGYTF	TGTGCCAGTAGCCGGAGGACTAACTATGGCTACACCTTC
TRBJ1-2	NA	TRBV5-1	14	many	CASSPPGGPEGYTF	TGCGCCAGCAGCCCTCCTGGGGGACCCGAGGGCTACACCTTC
TRBJ2-3	TRBD2	TRBV28	14	NA	CASSSGTTSDTQYF	TGTGCCAGCAGTTCCGGGACTACCTCAGATACGCAGTATTTT
TRBJ1-5	NA	TRBV25-1	14	many	CASSEFSGNQPQHF	TGTGCCAGCAGTGAGTTTTCGGGGAATCAGCCCCAGCATTTT
TRBJ1-2	NA	TRBV20-1	16	many	CSATLTVGAPGYGYTF	TGCAGTGCCACTCTCACTGTGGGGGCGCCGGGCTATGGCTACACCTTC
TRBJ2-1	TRBD1	TRBV5-1	14	many	CASSLGTEDNEQFF	TGCGCCAGCAGCCTCGGGACAGAGGACAATGAGCAGTTCTTC
TRBJ1-5	TRBD1	TRBV11-2	17	few	CASSLEGTEYSNQPQHF	TGTGCCAGCAGCTTAGAAGGGACAGAGTATAGCAATCAGCCCCAGCATTTT
TRBJ1-3	NA	TRBV4-3	15	many	CASSQDREHGNTIYF	TGCGCCAGCAGCCAAGATAGGGAGCACGGAAACACCATATATTTT
TRBJ2-7	NA	TRBV28	14	many	CASSPWTHTYEQYF	TGTGCCAGCAGTCCGTGGACTCACACCTACGAGCAGTACTTC
TRBJ2-6	NA	TRBV29-1	11	many	CSVESGDVLTF	TGCAGCGTTGAATCAGGAGATGTCCTGACTTTC
TRBJ2-3	TRBD2	TRBV7-9	17	NA	CASSLERYSGSGDTQYF	TGTGCCAGCAGCTTAGAGCGTTATAGCGGGAGCGGAGATACGCAGTATTTT
TRBJ2-7	NA	TRBV20-1	15	few	CSARGPGLRSYEQYF	TGCAGTGCTAGGGGACCTGGGTTACGCTCCTACGAGCAGTACTTC
TRBJ1-2	NA	TRBV20-1	13	many	CSARADGDYGYTF	TGCAGTGCTAGAGCAGACGGGGACTATGGCTACACCTTC
TRBJ1-2	NA	TRBV7-2	14	many	CASSTTGTALGYTF	TGTGCCAGCAGCACCACCGGGACTGCTTTGGGCTACACCTTC
TRBJ2-7	NA	TRBV5-4	16	many	CASSLVGAGSSYEQYF	TGTGCCAGCAGCTTGGTAGGGGCAGGGAGCTCCTACGAGCAGTACTTC
TRBJ2-2	NA	TRBV20-1	13	many	CSVRRGNTGELFF	TGCAGTGTGCGTCGGGGGAATACCGGGGAGCTGTTTTTT
TRBJ2-1	TRBD2	TRBV12-3/TRBV12-4	17	few	CASSFGGGSGGYNEQFF	TGTGCCAGCAGTTTCGGCGGGGGGAGCGGGGGCTACAATGAGCAGTTCTTC
TRBJ1-4	NA	TRBV5-6	15	many	CASSITGGMVEKLFF	TGTGCCAGCAGTATCACCGGGGGGATGGTTGAAAAACTGTTTTTT
TRBJ2-7	TRBD1	TRBV7-9	15	many	CASSFRTGDPYEQYF	TGTGCCAGCAGCTTCAGGACAGGGGACCCCTACGAGCAGTACTTC
TRBJ1-2	NA	TRBV6-5	15	many	CASSYGRRHYYGYTF	TGTGCCAGCAGTTACGGGCGCCGCCACTACTATGGCTACACCTTC
TRBJ2-7	NA	TRBV5-1	16	many	CASRGLKGMRGYEQYF	TGCGCCAGCAGGGGGCTTAAGGGAATGAGGGGCTACGAGCAGTACTTC
TRBJ1-5	NA	TRBV20-1	13	many	CSGRQVNNQPQHF	TGCAGTGGTCGACAGGTGAACAATCAGCCCCAGCATTTT
TRBJ2-7	NA	TRBV5-1	14	many	CASSREQEYYEQYF	TGCGCCAGCAGCCGCGAACAGGAATACTACGAGCAGTACTTC
TRBJ1-3	NA	TRBV5-1	17	many	CASSPAGGGYSGNTIYF	TGCGCCAGCAGCCCCGCGGGAGGGGGATACTCTGGAAACACCATATATTTT
TRBJ2-7	TRBD2	TRBV28	15	few	CASSSPGLAVYEQYF	TGTGCCAGCAGTTCACCGGGACTAGCAGTCTACGAGCAGTACTTC
TRBJ2-7	NA	TRBV7-6	15	many	CASSLVWTVTYEQYF	TGTGCCAGCAGCTTAGTATGGACAGTTACCTACGAGCAGTACTTC
TRBJ2-5	NA	TRBV27	13	many	CASSLSGRETQYF	TGTGCCAGCAGTTTATCGGGAAGAGAGACCCAGTACTTC
TRBJ2-7	TRBD1	TRBV28	13	many	CASRRTGDYEQYF	TGTGCCAGCAGACGGACAGGGGACTACGAGCAGTACTTC
TRBJ2-7	NA	TRBV2	10	NA	CASRTGQTHF	TGTGCCAGCAGGACGGGACAAACTCACTTC
TRBJ2-5	NA	TRBV7-2	14	few	CASSSKKGGETQYF	TGTGCCAGCAGCTCGAAAAAAGGGGGAGAGACCCAGTACTTC
TRBJ2-1	NA	TRBV7-2	15	many	CASSLDGSFYNEQFF	TGTGCCAGCAGCTTAGACGGTTCATTCTACAATGAGCAGTTCTTC
TRBJ2-7	TRBD2	TRBV14	14	many	CASSRDYILQEQYF	TGTGCCAGCAGCCGGGACTATATCCTTCAGGAGCAGTACTTC
TRBJ2-1	NA	TRBV29-1	14	many	CSAHRVLSYNEQFF	TGCAGCGCTCACAGGGTTCTCTCATACAATGAGCAGTTCTTC
TRBJ2-3	NA	TRBV7-9	13	many	CASSSGGPDTQYF	TGTGCCAGCAGCTCCGGAGGGCCAGATACGCAGTATTTT
TRBJ2-1	NA	TRBV20-1	13	NA	CSVPVKFGDEQFF	TGCAGTGTGCCGGTGAAATTTGGGGATGAGCAGTTCTTC
TRBJ2-4	NA	TRBV27	15	many	CASSDLEAAKNIQYF	TGTGCCAGCAGTGACCTGGAGGCGGCCAAAAACATTCAGTACTTC
TRBJ2-3	NA	TRBV20-1	15	many	CSARDRKGFTDTQYF	TGCAGTGCTAGAGATCGAAAGGGATTCACAGATACGCAGTATTTT
TRBJ1-1	NA	TRBV20-1	17	many	CSARKLRAITGNGEAFF	TGCAGTGCTAGAAAATTGAGAGCTATAACAGGGAATGGTGAAGCTTTCTTT